Here is one T cell receptor beta chain with its context. No antigen is known for it. Base-call qualities are not available, and no considerably larger clone is one nucleotide away. The record originates from a study of response to subunit inactivated influenza vaccine (dated by TCRdb to 2016 to 2018). Turning to the overall study: To follow how T cells responded to a trivalent subunit inactivated influenza vaccine, the researchers relied on deep quantitative profiling of the T cell receptor repertoire.

The CDR3, cysteine through phenylalanine, is 14 amino acids long. Just the 42-base CDR3 DNA is kept, in frame starting at base 1. The junction shows trimming of 2 bases on V and 4 bases on J, plus 10 bases between the germline ends. CDR1 and CDR2 are read off the germline V gene as SGHRS and YFSETQ. Libraries were constructed by RT-PCR. Sequencing was performed on an Illumina HiSeq 2500. TCRdb trimmed the raw reads at Q25, called clones with MiXCR and kept productive beta chains. Each entry merges the rows of one CDR3 protein and shows their most common DNA and genes. The sample table holds around 570,000 distinct CDR3 sequences, of which approximately 11% were seen once. About 11% of the sample comes from the top ten. Broad study findings and their caveats: The authors suggested that each seasonal influenza vaccination may recruit only a limited number of new T cells.

The sample was also linked to a second study, of T cells expressing NK-cell markers. As the second study states: TCR beta cDNA libraries were prepared using 5'RACE template switching, which introduced a universal primer site and unique molecular identifiers. In sorted CD3+CD56+NKG2C+, CD3+CD56+NKG2C- and CD3+CD56-NKG2C+ T-cell subsets from several donors, TCR beta-chain repertoires were profiled. Among the eight sequenced donors, seven were HCMV-seropositive and one was HCMV-seronegative. In several experiments an anti-gammadeltaTCR antibody was added to restrict sorting to alphabetaTCR-expressing T cells. In more than 5 donors, the dominant CD3+CD56+NKG2C+ clonotypes ranked among the top 10 CD8+ clonotypes, making up roughly 1.0-7.5% of CD8+ T cells. Those dominant clonotypes were again the most abundant among CD3+CD56-NKG2C+ cells in a few donors, at about 25-60.1%. It remained unclear whether the expanded NKG2C-expressing T cell clones were specific for HCMV antigens. Randomly selected healthy volunteers, three men and five women, were used as the eight sequenced donors. To determine HCMV serostatus, a commercial ELISA kit was used to detect HCMV-specific IgG in serum. Ficoll density gradient centrifugation was used to isolate peripheral blood mononuclear cells from blood. For about 6 donors, bulk peripheral blood T-cell repertoires were additionally sequenced from unsorted PBMC. Priming for cDNA synthesis came from the TCR beta constant segment, and two successive PCR amplification steps followed. Libraries were sequenced as 2 x 150 bp reads on Illumina HiSeq 2000/2500, MiSeq or NextSeq. MIGEC was used to demultiplex reads and group reads by UMI, and MiTCR was used to assemble and quantify clonotypes. Only TCR cDNA sequences supported by at least two reads were kept to exclude erroneous sequences. The tcR package was used for downstream repertoire analysis, with clonotypes matched between fractions based on CDR3 nucleotide sequence plus V segment. VDJmatch was used to annotate antigen specificity against VDJdb, with one amino acid substitution in CDR3 allowed.

The V and J segments used are TRBV5-1 and TRBJ2-1; TRBD2 is possibly the D segment (6 matching bases). Sequenced material: PBMCs from blood, taken on the day of vaccination. The receptor's source is a man aged 45-65 years who received an inactivated influenza vaccine. Donor details come from another sample of the same person, matched by shared clones. Here is the DNA: TGCGCCAGCAGCTTCTGGGGGGTATACAATGAGCAGTTCTTC. Its protein product is CASSFWGVYNEQFF.